The sequence of this T cell receptor beta chain was determined in a study of graft-versus-host responses after intestinal transplantation. As to this clone: Antigen specificity is unknown.

Study findings and constraints: GvH clone levels peaked in circulation, and this peak was associated with early post-transplant HvG declines.

The junction had 10 bases not matched to a gene; V was cut back by 4 bases and J by 1 base. This CDR3 is built from 17 residues. Germline assignment: CDR1 SGHVS and CDR2 FQNEAQ. Intraepithelial and lamina propria lymphocytes were freed from processed graft tissue. TCRdb's table, derived via immunoSEQ multiplex PCR, lists solely in-frame clones and lacks some. The table records about 20,000 clones, around 77% of them present only once. This sequence was found in a human patient who received an intestinal transplant, so some T cells may come from the graft donor. The chain recombines TRBV7-8 with TRBJ2-3; 8 positions match TRBD2. The sample consisted of ileum tissue, taken 12 days after intestinal transplant. This CDR3 reads CASSSYRGGTGTDTQYF. The CDR3 coding sequence is TGTGCCAGCAGCTCCTACCGGGGGGGGACCGGCACAGATACGCAGTATTTT.